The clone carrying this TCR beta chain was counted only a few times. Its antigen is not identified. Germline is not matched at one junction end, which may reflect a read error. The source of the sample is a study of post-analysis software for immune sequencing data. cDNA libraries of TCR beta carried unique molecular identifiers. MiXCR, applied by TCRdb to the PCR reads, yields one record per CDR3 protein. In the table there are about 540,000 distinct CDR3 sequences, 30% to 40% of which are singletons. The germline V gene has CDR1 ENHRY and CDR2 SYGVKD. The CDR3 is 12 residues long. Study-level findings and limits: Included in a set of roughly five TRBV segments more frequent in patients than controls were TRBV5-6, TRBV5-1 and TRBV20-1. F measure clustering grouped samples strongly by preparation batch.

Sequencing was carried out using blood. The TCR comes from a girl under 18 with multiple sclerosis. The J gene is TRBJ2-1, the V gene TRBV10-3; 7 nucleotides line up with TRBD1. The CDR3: CASGGSYNEQFF. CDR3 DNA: TGCGCCTCAGGGGGTTCCTACAATGAGCAGTTCTTC.